The 25 T cell receptor beta chains below were found in one sample sequenced in a study of CD8 T cells in ankylosing spondylitis. Overall study findings and caveats: Roughly eight highly homologous variants formed a TCR beta motif that appeared characteristic of ankylosing spondylitis blood.

The antigens for these receptors are not known. TCRdb re-derived calls from the 5' RACE reads in MiXCR, one entry per CDR3 protein. The sample carries 450,000 or so distinct CDR3 sequences, roughly 27% recorded once. The sample was blood, either unsorted or a sorted T cell fraction (not recorded which). The receptors derive from a male donor with ankylosing spondylitis.

This clonotype was counted only a few times. The chain uses TRBV12-3 or TRBV12-4 and TRBJ2-4; TRBD1 aligns across 7 bases. The CDR3 consists of 21 residues. J gave up 8 bases and V 5 bases, and 30 bases lay outside the gene matches. CDR3 protein: CASSLSRWDPGQRLPTDIQYF. The DNA for the CDR3 is TGTGCCAGCAGTCTAAGCCGTTGGGACCCGGGACAGCGTTTACCAACGGACATTCAGTACTTC.

The V call is TRBV27, the J call TRBJ2-7, with a possible D match to TRBD1 (6 bases). CDR3 length: 13 residues. V gave up 4 bases and J gave up 6 bases, with 13 bases separating them. The V gene's germline CDR1 is MNHEY and CDR2 SMNVEV (reference sequence). This chain's CDR3 is CASSSHPRGEQYF. Written as DNA, the CDR3 is TGTGCCAGCAGTTCCCACCCCAGGGGCGAGCAGTACTTC.

This clonotype was seen a handful of times. The chain has TRBV5-6 and TRBJ2-2, with D possibly matching TRBD2 (6 bases). V lost 3 bases to trimming and J lost 0 bases, with 12 bases between them. Germline V CDR1 and CDR2: SGHDT, YYEEEE. The CDR3 length is 16 residues. In DNA, the CDR3 is TGTGCCAGCAGCTACCGGGACTGGACGAACACCGGGGAGCTGTTTTTT. This codes for CASSYRDWTNTGELFF.

This clonotype appeared a few times. This chain joins TRBV15 and TRBJ1-4; possibly TRBD1 for D (6 bases). Trimming took off 0 bases at V and 4 bases at J, with 9 bases between the two ends. The CDR3 extends over 15 amino acids. Germline-derived CDR1 and CDR2 are LNHNV and YYDKDF (reference sequence). Here the CDR3 reads CATSRETGLNEKLFF. The CDR3 DNA follows: TGTGCCACCAGCAGAGAGACAGGACTTAATGAAAAACTGTTTTTT. The complete variable domain, with remaining parts taken from reference TRBV15 and TRBJ1-4, reads DAMVIQNPRYQVTQFGKPVTLSCSQTLNHNVMYWYQQKSSQAPKLLFHYYDKDFNNEADTPDNFQSRRPNTSFCFLDIRSPGLGDTAMYLCATSRETGLNEKLFFGSGTQLSVL.

The rearrangement joins TRBV11-2 to TRBJ1-3; maybe TRBD1 (5 bases). Germline CDR1 and CDR2: SGHAT and FQNNGV. The CDR3 has 17 amino acids. V lost 0 bases and J lost 1, with 13 bases in between. CDR3 DNA: TGTGCCAGCAGCTTAGAGATGGGGCTCTATTCTGGAAACACCATATATTTT. This sequence encodes CASSLEMGLYSGNTIYF.

This clonotype was picked up a small number of times. This CDR3 reads CASSLGQAATNEKLFF. In DNA form, the CDR3 reads TGTGCCAGCAGCTTAGGTCAGGCAGCAACTAATGAAAAACTGTTTTTT. The rearrangement links TRBV11-2 to TRBJ1-4; no definite D call. Per germline, CDR1 SGHAT and CDR2 FQNNGV. The V gene lost 1 base and the J gene lost 0 bases, with 9 bases spanning the gap. The CDR3 extends over 16 amino acids.

V gene TRBV10-3 combines with J gene TRBJ1-5; D is perhaps TRBD1 (5 bases). V was clipped by 2 bases and J by 9 bases, with 14 bases between them. CDR3 length equals 14 residues. Germline assignment: CDR1 ENHRY and CDR2 SYGVKD. The CDR3 bases are TGTGCCATCAGTGAGAGGGGCCGCTTGGGGCCCCAGCATTTT. As protein: CAISERGRLGPQHF.

The chain combines TRBV10-3 with TRBJ2-1; a possible D gene is TRBD2 (6 bases). Trimming took off 3 bases at V and 5 bases at J, with 11 bases between the two ends. The germline CDR1 and CDR2 sequences are ENHRY and SYGVKD. The CDR3 has 14 amino acids. The CDR3 loop is CAISEKRVDNEQFF. CDR3 DNA: TGTGCCATCAGTGAAAAGCGGGTGGACAATGAGCAGTTCTTC.

This clonotype has just a few counts. The gene calls are TRBV7-9 and TRBJ2-1; 10 bases are shared with TRBD2. J was trimmed by 1 base and V by 5 bases; bases with no gene match: 8. CDR3 length equals 17 residues. Per germline, CDR1 SEHNR and CDR2 FQNEAQ (reference sequence). Here the CDR3 reads CASSATTSGPSYNEQFF. DNA for the CDR3: TGTGCCAGCAGCGCAACGACTAGCGGGCCTTCCTACAATGAGCAGTTCTTC.

The CDR3 loop is CSATIRQGEAFF. CDR3 DNA: TGCAGTGCTACAATCAGACAGGGTGAAGCTTTCTTT. The chain is built from TRBV20-1 and TRBJ1-1; 7 bases map to TRBD1. Trimming cost V 4 bases and J 7 bases; bases outside gene matches: 6. The CDR3 consists of 12 residues. Germline CDR1 and CDR2: DFQATT and SNEGSKA (reference sequence).

This clonotype has more than one count but fewer than ten. This chain joins TRBV6-2 or TRBV6-3 and TRBJ2-7, with D perhaps assigned TRBD1 or TRBD2 (5 bases each). The CDR3 sequence is 15 residues long. The germline V gene encodes CDR1 MNHEY and CDR2 SVGEGT. Trimming pared 2 bases from V and 3 bases from J, leaving 14 bases between. Written as DNA, the CDR3 is TGTGCCAGCAGTTACGGGTCGGGGCCGTTCTACGAGCAGTACTTC. Translating gives CASSYGSGPFYEQYF.

This clonotype appeared many times. The genes are TRBV27 and TRBJ2-5; perhaps TRBD1 as D (6 bases). Trimming removed 4 bases at V and 4 bases at J, with 16 bases between. The CDR3 length is 15 residues. Germline V CDR1 and CDR2: MNHEY, SMNVEV (reference sequence). CDR3 bases: TGTGCCAGCAGTTCTATTCAGGGGTGGAGAGAGACCCAGTACTTC. This encodes CASSSIQGWRETQYF.

The chain employs TRBV11-2 and TRBJ2-3; 10 positions match TRBD1. After removal of 4 bases from V and 7 bases from J, the junction contained 8 bases not matched to a gene. The germline gives CDR1 SGHAT, CDR2 FQNNGV. There are 15 residues in the CDR3. DNA for the CDR3: TGTGCCAGCAGCTCCCCGGACAGGGGGGACTATACGCAGTATTTT. Translating gives CASSSPDRGDYTQYF. Full variable domain (remainder filled in from reference TRBV11-2 and TRBJ2-3): EAGVAQSPRYKIIEKRQSVAFWCNPISGHATLYWYQQILGQGPKLLIQFQNNGVVDDSQLPKDRFSAERLKGVDSTLKIQPAKLEDSAVYLCASSSPDRGDYTQYFGPGTRLTVL.

The DNA for the CDR3 is TGTGCCAGCAGTGAAGCGACAGGGGACGAAAAACTGTTTTTT. Translation gives CASSEATGDEKLFF. This chain connects TRBV25-1 to TRBJ1-4; TRBD1 matches 8 bases. Germline trimming cut 2 bases from V and 8 bases from J; bases unmatched to any gene: 4. CDR3 length equals 14 residues. CDR1 is MGHDK and CDR2 is SYGVNS in the germline V gene.

In nucleotides, the CDR3 is TGTGCCAGCAGCGGGGTCACCCCAACGGGCGGGGAGCTGTTTTTT. This gives the protein CASSGVTPTGGELFF. The chain has TRBV5-5 and TRBJ2-2; D call uncertain. Between the trimmed V and J ends, which lost 4 bases and 7 bases, there was a span of 17 bases. The CDR3 extends over 15 amino acids. CDR1 SGHKS and CDR2 YYEKEE come from the germline V gene (reference sequence).

The chain combines TRBV28 with TRBJ1-5, with D hard to call. Trimming shortened V by 4 bases and J by 7 bases, and 14 bases separated the two germline ends. Germline V gives CDR1 MDHEN, CDR2 SYDVKM. The CDR3 consists of 14 residues. In DNA form, the CDR3 reads TGTGCCAGCAGTTCCCCCAAGGGTGCGCAGCCCCAGCATTTT. It specifies CASSSPKGAQPQHF.

Comment on this clonotype: An end of the junction differs from the germline gene, which may be a read error. The genes are TRBV2 and TRBJ2-4; 7 bases are a match to TRBD2. Germline lookup yields CDR1 SNHLY and CDR2 FYNNEI. The CDR3 covers 13 residues. CDR3 DNA: TGTGCCAGCAACCCCGCGGCTAGCGGCCTCCCTAGCTTC. Translating gives CASNPAASGLPSF.

This clonotype occurred many times. The chain carries TRBV7-2 and TRBJ2-5; D is undetermined. Trimming removed 2 bases at V and 4 bases at J, with 11 bases between. Germline CDR1 is SGHTA and CDR2 is FQGNSA. The CDR3 length is 14 residues. As DNA, the CDR3 is TGTGCCAGCAGCTTACTGGCAGGCGGAGAGACCCAGTACTTC. Translated: CASSLLAGGETQYF.

J is TRBJ1-2 and V is TRBV19, with 9 nucleotides matching TRBD1. This CDR3 has 14 amino acids. Germline V gives CDR1 LNHDA, CDR2 SQIVND (reference sequence). J lost 3 bases, V lost 4 bases, and 3 bases had no gene match. Here the CDR3 DNA reads TGTGCCAGTAGTACACAGGGGGCTGACTATGGCTACACCTTC. Protein: CASSTQGADYGYTF.

The J gene is TRBJ1-1, the V gene TRBV9; D is undetermined. CDR3 length: 15 residues. Germline V CDR1 and CDR2: SGDLS, YYNGEE. Between the trimmed V and J ends, which lost 4 bases and 2 bases, there was a span of 15 bases. In nucleotides, the CDR3 is TGTGCCAGCAGCCCCCTGGGCAACCAAAACACTGAAGCTTTCTTT. This sequence encodes CASSPLGNQNTEAFF.

On this clonotype itself: This may come from a read error, since a much larger clone is one base off. V gene TRBV12-3 or TRBV12-4 combines with J gene TRBJ2-1; 8 nucleotides align to TRBD2. V shed 8 bases, J shed 4 bases, and the junction held 16 bases outside the gene matches. This CDR3 has 17 amino acids. CDR3 coding DNA: TGTGCCAGCTGCTTCCTCGGGGGGGGGACGGCGTACAATGAGCAGTTCTTC. Amino acids: CASCFLGGGTAYNEQFF.

The chain has TRBV6-5 and TRBJ1-1; the D gene is possibly TRBD1 (6 bases). Trimming left V 2 bases short and J 1 base short, with 8 bases between. CDR1 is MNHEY, CDR2 SVGAGI, per germline. The CDR3 is 14 amino acids. This chain's CDR3 is CASSYEGGNTEAFF. CDR3 nucleotides: TGTGCCAGCAGTTACGAGGGGGGGAACACTGAAGCTTTCTTT.

This sequence joins TRBV5-1 and TRBJ2-2; TRBD2 matches 9 bases. The CDR3 spans 16 residues. Germline V gene data show CDR1 as SGHRS and CDR2 as YFSETQ. The V segment lost 4 bases and the J segment 0 bases; nucleotides outside the gene matches: 4. CDR3 sequence: CASSTAGGTNTGELFF. The CDR3 DNA sequence: TGCGCCAGCAGCACTGCGGGGGGGACGAACACCGGGGAGCTGTTTTTT.

This clonotype was observed many times. J is TRBJ2-2 and V is TRBV12-3 or TRBV12-4; tentatively, D is TRBD1 (5 bases). The CDR3 spans 12 residues. CDR3 DNA: TGTGCTGGCCAGGGTAACACCGGGGAGCTGTTTTTT. Protein: CAGQGNTGELFF.

In this sample, this clonotype turned up a few times. The V gene is TRBV11-2, the J gene TRBJ2-1, with 7 bases identical to TRBD2. CDR3 length: 17 amino acids. Germline V lookup: CDR1 SGHAT, CDR2 FQNNGV. The V and J ends lost 5 bases and 8 bases, in that order; junction bases with no gene match: 18. This CDR3 is CASSPGTLAEPVDEQFF. CDR3 sequence (DNA): TGTGCCAGCAGCCCCGGAACTCTAGCGGAACCCGTAGATGAGCAGTTCTTC.